The 19 T cell receptor beta chains below come from one sample, sequenced in a study of T cell responses to AZD1222 COVID-19 vaccine. Profiling relied on immunoSEQ multiplex PCR, and the TCRdb table lists in-frame clones only, not all of them. The data contain about 130,000 clones, about nine tenths of them singletons. The material was peripheral blood, obtained 28 days after the second AZD1222 dose. Every receptor here comes from an adult who received the AZD1222 COVID-19 vaccine.

The gene calls are TRBV5-1 and TRBJ2-3, with unresolved D. This CDR3 has 15 amino acids. Germline assignment: CDR1 SGHRS and CDR2 YFSETQ. The V and J ends lost 0 bases and 0 bases respectively, with 8 bases between them. CDR3 sequence (DNA): TGCGCCAGCAGCTTGGGACATTCTAGCACAGATACGCAGTATTTT. Its protein product is CASSLGHSSTDTQYF.

The chain combines TRBV3-1 (or the pseudogene TRBV3-2) with TRBJ2-7, with a weak D call TRBD1 (5 bases). The CDR3 has 12 amino acids. Trimming stripped 8 bases from V and 6 bases from J, with 14 bases between. CDR1 and CDR2 from the germline V gene are LGHDT and YNNKEL (reference sequence). CDR3 protein: CASGQGQLEQYF. CDR3 nucleotides: TGTGCCAGCGGGCAGGGTCAGCTCGAGCAGTACTTC.

This clone is a singleton in its sample. The rearrangement joins TRBV27 to TRBJ1-1, with TRBD1 identical over 10 bases. Germline CDR1 reads MNHEY; CDR2 reads SMNVEV (reference sequence). The CDR3 is made up of 13 amino acids. Germline trimming cut 3 bases from V and 8 bases from J; bases unmatched to any gene: 3. The CDR3 region is CASSLEGQGEAFF. The CDR3 DNA sequence: TGTGCCAGCAGTTTGGAGGGACAGGGGGAAGCTTTCTTT.

V is TRBV18 and J is TRBJ2-7; 10 bases align to TRBD1. Trimming took 2 bases from V and 3 from J; bases not matched to a gene: 4. The CDR3 has 15 amino acids. Germline V gene sequence: CDR1 KGHSH, CDR2 LQKENI. The CDR3 reads CASSPSTGGYYEQYF. Here the CDR3 DNA reads TGTGCCAGCTCACCATCGACAGGGGGCTACTACGAGCAGTACTTC.

The chain has TRBV5-4 and TRBJ2-7; 8 bases line up with TRBD2. The CDR3 extends over 15 amino acids. Germline V gene sequence: CDR1 SGHNT, CDR2 YYREEE (reference sequence). Trimming removed 4 bases from V and 0 bases from J; junction bases left unmatched: 6. In DNA form, the CDR3 reads TGTGCCAGCAGCCCCCCGGGGGGGATCTCCTACGAGCAGTACTTC. It translates to CASSPPGGISYEQYF.

The V gene is TRBV18, the J gene TRBJ2-5, with D unclear. This CDR3 has 12 amino acids. Germline values: CDR1 KGHSH, CDR2 LQKENI. Trimming took off 3 bases at V and 5 bases at J, with 7 bases between the two ends. DNA for the CDR3: TGTGCCAGCTCACCGATGAGGGAGACCCAGTACTTC. Translated: CASSPMRETQYF.

This chain links TRBV4-2 with TRBJ1-1; D not resolved. Germline V gene data show CDR1 as LGHNA and CDR2 as YNFKEQ. This CDR3 is built from 14 residues. V dropped 0 bases and J dropped 1 base, with 6 bases sitting between them. CDR3 nucleotides: TGTGCCAGCAGCCAAGATCTCGGGAACACTGAAGCTTTCTTT. Residues: CASSQDLGNTEAFF.

The chain combines TRBV18 with TRBJ1-1; D gene unclear. The V end was cut by 2 bases, the J end by 1 base, with 2 bases between. Germline V gives CDR1 KGHSH, CDR2 LQKENI. CDR3 length equals 12 residues. CDR3 nucleotides: TGTGCCAGCTCACCATCGAACACTGAAGCTTTCTTT. Translated: CASSPSNTEAFF. Variable domain in full (rest from reference TRBV18 and TRBJ1-1): NAGVMQNPRHLVRRRGQEARLRCSPMKGHSHVYWYRQLPEEGLKFMVYLQKENIIDESGMPKERFSAEFPKEGPSILRIQQVVRGDSAAYFCASSPSNTEAFFGQGTRLTVV.

The chain uses TRBV3-1 (or the pseudogene TRBV3-2) and TRBJ1-4, with TRBD1 identical over 7 bases. V was pared by 7 bases and J by 9 bases, with 14 bases of the junction left unmatched. The CDR3 runs 15 residues. Germline V lookup: CDR1 LGHDT, CDR2 YNNKEL (reference sequence). The CDR3 DNA reads as TGTGCCAGCACCTCCCAGGGGGGGGGTATGAAAAAACTGTTTTTT. Protein product: CASTSQGGGMKKLFF.

V is TRBV6-5 and J is TRBJ1-1, with 8 bases lining up with TRBD1. The J segment lost 5 bases and the V segment lost 2 bases, leaving 7 bases of the junction unmatched. Germline CDR1 reads MNHEY; CDR2 reads SVGAGI. The CDR3 spans 15 residues. As DNA, the CDR3 is TGTGCCAGCAGTTACAGCCAGGGGGCGCGGACTGAAGCTTTCTTT. Its translation is CASSYSQGARTEAFF.

This clone has only one observation. The chain uses TRBV5-4 and TRBJ1-1, with 7 bases that match TRBD1. There are 12 residues in the CDR3. V gave up 1 base and J gave up 10 bases; unmatched junction bases: 4. Germline-derived CDR1 and CDR2 are SGHNT and YYREEE (reference sequence). CDR3 residues: CASSLQGVVAFF. In nucleotides, the CDR3 is TGTGCCAGCAGCTTGCAGGGGGTTGTAGCTTTCTTT.

V and J are TRBV2 and TRBJ2-1; 7 bases agree with TRBD1. This CDR3 comprises 14 residues. In germline, CDR1 is SNHLY, CDR2 FYNNEI. The V segment lost 4 bases and the J segment 7 bases; nucleotides outside the gene matches: 7. The CDR3 nucleotides are TGTGCCAGCAGTGTCGAAACAGGGGAGAATGAGCAGTTCTTC. This encodes CASSVETGENEQFF.

CDR3 amino acids: CAISESTGGAGQETQYF. As DNA, the CDR3 is TGTGCCATCAGTGAGTCTACGGGTGGTGCAGGCCAAGAGACCCAGTACTTC. The chain employs TRBV10-3 and TRBJ2-5; D remains unclear. The germline gives CDR1 ENHRY, CDR2 SYGVKD. The CDR3 totals 17 residues. Between the trimmed V and J ends, which lost 0 bases and 1 base, there was a span of 15 bases.

The V call is TRBV19, the J call TRBJ2-7; unclear D gene. This CDR3 is 14 amino acids long. CDR1 is LNHDA and CDR2 is SQIVND in the germline V gene (reference sequence). Deletions cut 5 bases from V and 0 bases from J, with 11 bases between. The chain's CDR3 is CASSAGTSSYEQYF. The CDR3 DNA reads TGTGCCAGTAGTGCCGGAACCAGCTCCTACGAGCAGTACTTC.

Notes on this clone: Other DNA sequences from this sample encode an identical CDR3 as well. The chain employs TRBV6-5 and TRBJ1-5, with D possibly being TRBD1 (5 bases). The CDR3 is 15 residues long. Germline V gene sequence: CDR1 MNHEY, CDR2 SVGAGI. V was shortened by 0 bases and J by 7 bases, with 13 bases between the two germline ends. CDR3 sequence reads: CASSYSGQGSQPQHF. The CDR3 nucleotides read TGTGCCAGCAGTTACTCGGGGCAGGGCTCCCAGCCCCAGCATTTT.

This clone was recorded only once. This chain joins TRBV2 and TRBJ1-1, with TRBD1 as a possible D gene (6 bases). This CDR3 has 14 residues. Germline V lookup: CDR1 SNHLY, CDR2 FYNNEI. V gave up 6 bases and J gave up 4 bases, with 15 bases separating them. CDR3 amino acids: CASRRDIQSTEAFF. For the CDR3, the DNA is TGTGCCAGCAGGAGGGACATCCAGAGCACTGAAGCTTTCTTT.

This chain joins TRBV6-2 or TRBV6-3 and TRBJ1-5, with 9 bases that match TRBD1. Germline values: CDR1 MNHEY, CDR2 SVGEGT. The CDR3 runs 15 residues. V shed 4 bases, J shed 2 bases, and the junction held 3 bases outside the gene matches. The CDR3 coding sequence is TGTGCCAGCAGTTGGGGACAGGGTGGCAATCAGCCCCAGCATTTT. Its translation: CASSWGQGGNQPQHF.

The rearrangement links TRBV12-3 or TRBV12-4 to TRBJ2-2; no definite D call. V was trimmed by 5 bases and J by 6 bases, leaving 7 bases between them. This CDR3 has 12 residues. The CDR3, as DNA: TGTGCCAGCAGTCAACGGGCCGGGGAGCTGTTTTTT. This encodes CASSQRAGELFF.

The rearrangement uses TRBV12-3 or TRBV12-4 and TRBJ1-2; TRBD1 is a possible D gene (5 bases). The CDR3 runs to 13 residues. Trimming took 2 bases from V and 6 from J, leaving 10 bases between them. This chain's CDR3 is CASSLRGYDGYTF. CDR3 coding DNA: TGTGCCAGCAGTTTAAGGGGATATGATGGCTACACCTTC.